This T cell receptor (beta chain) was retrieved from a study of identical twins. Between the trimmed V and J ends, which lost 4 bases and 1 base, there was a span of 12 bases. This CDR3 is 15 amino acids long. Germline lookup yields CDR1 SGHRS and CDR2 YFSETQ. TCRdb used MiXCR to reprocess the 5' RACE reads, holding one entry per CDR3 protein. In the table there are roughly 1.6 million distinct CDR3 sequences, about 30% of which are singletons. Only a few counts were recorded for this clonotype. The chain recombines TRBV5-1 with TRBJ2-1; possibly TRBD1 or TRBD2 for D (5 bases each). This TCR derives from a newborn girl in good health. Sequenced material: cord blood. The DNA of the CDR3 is TGCGCCAGCAGCGTAGGGACCGATTCCTACAATGAGCAGTTCTTC. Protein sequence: CASSVGTDSYNEQFF.